This TCR beta chain was sequenced during a study of beta chain features in type 1 diabetes. Looking at the study overall: Patients shared similar age, gender and cell yields with healthy donors. Regarding the study as a whole: Type 1 diabetes patients had VDJ junctions that carried fewer insertions and more deletions. A closer apparent resemblance between naive, central memory and Treg TCRB repertoires was seen in patients than in healthy donors.

What was sequenced were expressed TCRB transcripts, since all of the isolated RNA had been reverse transcribed. Libraries were prepared by immunoSEQ multiplex PCR; TCRdb keeps only in-frame clonotypes and omits some of them. The data contain more than 8,500 clones, around 82% of them singletons. Every single donor gave one heparinised blood draw, and these averaged roughly 120 mL. As regards this clone: Its antigen is not identified.

V was trimmed by 4 bases and J by 0 bases, leaving 19 bases between them. Germline lookup yields CDR1 MGHRA and CDR2 YSYEKL. This CDR3 is 18 amino acids long. This chain links TRBV4-1 with TRBJ1-5; D is possibly TRBD1 (5 bases). Sequencing was carried out using Tregs from blood. This receptor was taken from a woman in her late teens or twenties in good health. CDR3 sequence reads: CASSPQTAGPYSNQPQHF. In DNA, the CDR3 is TGCGCCAGCAGCCCCCAAACGGCAGGGCCGTATAGCAATCAGCCCCAGCATTTT.